The clone carrying this T cell receptor (beta chain) occurred a few times. Its matching antigen is unknown. V shed 3 bases and J 4 bases; nucleotides not matched to a gene: 8. The CDR3 has 16 residues. Germline V gene sequence: CDR1 MGHRA, CDR2 YSYEKL. This specimen comes from a study of post-analysis software for immune sequencing data. Unique molecular identifiers featured in each of the TCR beta cDNA libraries. Each CDR3 protein gets one entry after TCRdb re-called the PCR reads with MiXCR. The sample includes about 810,000 distinct CDR3 sequences, 53% of them seen just once. Broader study findings: Relative to controls, patients with multiple sclerosis showed significantly lower normalized Chao1 diversity. TRBV5-6, TRBV5-1 and TRBV20-1 belonged to a set of about 5 TRBV segments that were more frequent in patients than controls.

The chain recombines TRBV4-1 with TRBJ1-5, with 8 bases identical to TRBD1. The receptor was derived from a girl under 18 with multiple sclerosis. The material sequenced was blood. This CDR3 is CASSHPGGQGNQPQHF. The DNA for the CDR3 is TGCGCCAGCAGCCATCCCGGTGGACAGGGTAATCAGCCCCAGCATTTT.